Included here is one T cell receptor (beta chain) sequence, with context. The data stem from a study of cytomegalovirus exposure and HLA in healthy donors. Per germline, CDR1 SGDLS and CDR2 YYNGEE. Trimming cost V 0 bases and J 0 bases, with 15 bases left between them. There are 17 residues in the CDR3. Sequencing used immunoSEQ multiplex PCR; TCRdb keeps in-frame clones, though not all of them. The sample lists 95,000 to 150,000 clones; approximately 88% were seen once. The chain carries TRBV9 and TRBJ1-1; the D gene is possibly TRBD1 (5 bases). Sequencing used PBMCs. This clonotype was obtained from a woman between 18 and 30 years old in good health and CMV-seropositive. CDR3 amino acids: CASSVVGPGVMNTEAFF. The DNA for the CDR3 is TGTGCCAGCAGCGTAGTTGGGCCGGGGGTGATGAACACTGAAGCTTTCTTT.